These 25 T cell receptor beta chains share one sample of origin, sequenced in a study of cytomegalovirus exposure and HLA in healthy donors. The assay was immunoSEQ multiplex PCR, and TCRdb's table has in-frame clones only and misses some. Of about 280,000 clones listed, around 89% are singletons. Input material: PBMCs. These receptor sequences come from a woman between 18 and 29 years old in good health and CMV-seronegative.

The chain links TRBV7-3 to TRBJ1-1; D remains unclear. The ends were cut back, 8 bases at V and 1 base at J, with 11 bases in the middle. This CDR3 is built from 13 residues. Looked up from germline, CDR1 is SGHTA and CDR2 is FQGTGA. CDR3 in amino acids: CASGAEANTEAFF. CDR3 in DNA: TGTGCCAGCGGCGCGGAGGCGAACACTGAAGCTTTCTTT.

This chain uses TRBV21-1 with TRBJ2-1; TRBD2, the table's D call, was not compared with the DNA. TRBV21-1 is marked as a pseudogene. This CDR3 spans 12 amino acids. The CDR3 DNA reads TGTGCCAGCAGCAAAGGAGCGGGAGGACAGTTCTTC. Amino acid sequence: CASSKGAGGQFF.

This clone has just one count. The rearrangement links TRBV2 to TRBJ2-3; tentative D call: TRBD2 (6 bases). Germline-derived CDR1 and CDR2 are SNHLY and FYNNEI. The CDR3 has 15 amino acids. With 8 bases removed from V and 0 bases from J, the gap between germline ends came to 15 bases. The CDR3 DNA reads TGTGCCAGCCCCTCCCTAGCGACTAGCACAGATACGCAGTATTTT. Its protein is CASPSLATSTDTQYF.

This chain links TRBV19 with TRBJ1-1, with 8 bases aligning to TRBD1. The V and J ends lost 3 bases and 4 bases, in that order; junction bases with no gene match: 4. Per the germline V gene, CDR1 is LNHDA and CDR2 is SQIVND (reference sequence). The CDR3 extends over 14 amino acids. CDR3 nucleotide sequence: TGTGCCAGTAGTATCGTCGGACAGGGCACTGAAGCTTTCTTT. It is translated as CASSIVGQGTEAFF.

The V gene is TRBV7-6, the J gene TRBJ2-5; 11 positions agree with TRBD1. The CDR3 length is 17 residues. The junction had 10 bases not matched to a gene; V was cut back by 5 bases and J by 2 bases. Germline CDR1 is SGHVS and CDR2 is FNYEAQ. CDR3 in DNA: TGTGCCAGCAGCCAATCCCCGGGGGACAGGGGGCAAGAGACCCAGTACTTC. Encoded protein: CASSQSPGDRGQETQYF.

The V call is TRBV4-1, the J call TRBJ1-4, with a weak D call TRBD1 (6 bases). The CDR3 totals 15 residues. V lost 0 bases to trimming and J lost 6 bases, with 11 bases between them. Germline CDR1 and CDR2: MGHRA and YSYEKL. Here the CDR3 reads CASSQDGAGDEKLFF. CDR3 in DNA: TGCGCCAGCAGCCAAGATGGGGCAGGGGATGAAAAACTGTTTTTT.

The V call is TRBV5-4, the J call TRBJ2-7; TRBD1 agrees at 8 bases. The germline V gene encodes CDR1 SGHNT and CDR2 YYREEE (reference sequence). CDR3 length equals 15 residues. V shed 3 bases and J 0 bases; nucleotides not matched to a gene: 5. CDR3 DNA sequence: TGTGCCAGCAGCTGGGACAGGTCATTCTCCTACGAGCAGTACTTC. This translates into CASSWDRSFSYEQYF.

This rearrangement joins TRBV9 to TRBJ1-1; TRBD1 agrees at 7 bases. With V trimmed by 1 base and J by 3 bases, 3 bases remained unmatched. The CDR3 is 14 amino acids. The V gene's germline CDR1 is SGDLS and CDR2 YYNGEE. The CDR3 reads CASSVNTGDTEAFF. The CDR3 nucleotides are TGTGCCAGCAGCGTAAATACAGGGGACACTGAAGCTTTCTTT.

The CDR3 here is CASSLARQGREQYF. CDR3 nucleotides: TGTGCCAGCAGCTTAGCGCGCCAGGGGCGCGAGCAGTACTTC. The rearrangement links TRBV7-8 to TRBJ2-7; D might be TRBD1 (6 bases). This CDR3 comprises 14 residues. CDR1 is SGHVS, CDR2 FQNEAQ, per germline. V dropped 0 bases and J dropped 6 bases, with 12 bases sitting between them.

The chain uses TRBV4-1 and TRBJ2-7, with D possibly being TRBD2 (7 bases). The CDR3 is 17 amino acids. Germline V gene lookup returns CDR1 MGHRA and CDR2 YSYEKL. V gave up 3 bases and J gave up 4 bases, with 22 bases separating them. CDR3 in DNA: TGCGCCAGCAGCCACTCCGGGGAGGGAAGGGGGTTTTACGAGCAGTACTTC. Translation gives CASSHSGEGRGFYEQYF.

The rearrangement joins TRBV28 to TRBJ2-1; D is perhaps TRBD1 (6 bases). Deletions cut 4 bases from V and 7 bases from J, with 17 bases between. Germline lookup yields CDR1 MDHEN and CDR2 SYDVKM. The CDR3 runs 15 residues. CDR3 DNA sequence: TGTGCCAGCAGTTCCGGTCCCGGGACATGGAATGAGCAGTTCTTC. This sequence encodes CASSSGPGTWNEQFF.

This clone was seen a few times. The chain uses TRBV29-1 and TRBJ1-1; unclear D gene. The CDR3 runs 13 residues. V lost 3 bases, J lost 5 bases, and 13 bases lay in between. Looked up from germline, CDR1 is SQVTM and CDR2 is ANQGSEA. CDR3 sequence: CSVDRGGRTEAFF. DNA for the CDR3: TGCAGCGTTGATCGGGGAGGTAGGACTGAAGCTTTCTTT. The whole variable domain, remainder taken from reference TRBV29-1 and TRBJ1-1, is SAVISQKPSRDICQRGTSLTIQCQVDSQVTMMFWYRQQPGQSLTLIATANQGSEATYESGFVIDKFPISRPNLTFSTLTVSNMSPEDSSIYLCSVDRGGRTEAFFGQGTRLTVV.

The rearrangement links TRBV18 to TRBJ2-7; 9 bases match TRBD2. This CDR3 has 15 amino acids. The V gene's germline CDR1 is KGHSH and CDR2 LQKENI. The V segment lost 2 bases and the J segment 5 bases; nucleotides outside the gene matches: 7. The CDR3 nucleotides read TGTGCCAGCTCACCAACCAGCGGGAGGAAGGACGAGCAGTACTTC. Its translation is CASSPTSGRKDEQYF.

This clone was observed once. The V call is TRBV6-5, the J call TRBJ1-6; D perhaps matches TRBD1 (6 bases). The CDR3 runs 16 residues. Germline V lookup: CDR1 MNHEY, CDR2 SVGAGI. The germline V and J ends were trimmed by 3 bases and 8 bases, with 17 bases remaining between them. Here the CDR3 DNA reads TGTGCCAGCAGTTATTTTGGTGGGGGCATACATTCACCCCTCCACTTT. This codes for CASSYFGGGIHSPLHF.

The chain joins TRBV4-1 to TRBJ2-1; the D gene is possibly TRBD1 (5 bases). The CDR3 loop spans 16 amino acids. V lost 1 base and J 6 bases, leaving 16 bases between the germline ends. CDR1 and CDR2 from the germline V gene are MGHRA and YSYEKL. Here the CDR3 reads CASSQGSGRALNEQFF. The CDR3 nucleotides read TGCGCCAGCAGCCAAGGGTCGGGCAGGGCCCTCAATGAGCAGTTCTTC.

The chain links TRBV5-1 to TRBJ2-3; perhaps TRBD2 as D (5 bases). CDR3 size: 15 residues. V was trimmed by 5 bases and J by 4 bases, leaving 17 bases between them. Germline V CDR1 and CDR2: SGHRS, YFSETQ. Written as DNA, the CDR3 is TGCGCCAGCAGGGGTGCCCGGGGAAGTGCAGATACGCAGTATTTT. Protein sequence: CASRGARGSADTQYF. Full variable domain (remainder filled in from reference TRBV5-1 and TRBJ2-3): KAGVTQTPRYLIKTRGQQVTLSCSPISGHRSVSWYQQTPGQGLQFLFEYFSETQRNKGNFPGRFSGRQFSNSRSEMNVSTLELGDSALYLCASRGARGSADTQYFGPGTRLTVL.

The CDR3 loop is CASDPGTSGENEQFF. The CDR3 DNA sequence: TGTGCCAGCGACCCCGGGACTAGCGGGGAGAATGAGCAGTTCTTC. The chain is built from TRBV28 and TRBJ2-1; 13 nucleotides match TRBD2. The CDR3 contains 15 residues. Looked up from germline, CDR1 is MDHEN and CDR2 is SYDVKM. V shed 8 bases, J shed 7 bases, and the junction held 8 bases outside the gene matches.

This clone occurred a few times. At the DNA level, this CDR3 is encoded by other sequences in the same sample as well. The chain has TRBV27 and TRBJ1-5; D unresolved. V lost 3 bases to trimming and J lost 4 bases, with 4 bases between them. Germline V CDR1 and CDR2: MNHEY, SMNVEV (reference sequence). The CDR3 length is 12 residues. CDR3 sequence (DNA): TGTGCCAGCAGTTTCCCTAATCAGCCCCAGCATTTT. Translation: CASSFPNQPQHF.

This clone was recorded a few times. The DNA for the CDR3 is TGTGCCAGCAGCTTACCGGGGGAGCCCCAGCATTTT. Protein sequence: CASSLPGEPQHF. This sequence joins TRBV7-9 and TRBJ1-5, with D tentatively TRBD1 (5 bases). Germline CDR1 and CDR2: SEHNR and FQNEAQ (reference sequence). The CDR3 extends over 12 amino acids. Trimming stripped 2 bases from V and 8 bases from J, with 7 bases between. The whole variable domain, filled in from reference TRBV7-9 and TRBJ1-5, reads DTGVSQNPRHKITKRGQNVTFRCDPISEHNRLYWYRQTLGQGPEFLTYFQNEAQLEKSRLLSDRFSAERPKGSFSTLEIQRTEQGDSAMYLCASSLPGEPQHFGDGTRLSIL.

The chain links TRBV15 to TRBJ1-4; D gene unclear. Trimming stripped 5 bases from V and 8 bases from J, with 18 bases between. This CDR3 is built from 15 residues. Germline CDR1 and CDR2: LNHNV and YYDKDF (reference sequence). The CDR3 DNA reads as TGTGCCACCAGCCCTTGGAAAATGACGGAGGAAAAACTGTTTTTT. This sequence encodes CATSPWKMTEEKLFF.

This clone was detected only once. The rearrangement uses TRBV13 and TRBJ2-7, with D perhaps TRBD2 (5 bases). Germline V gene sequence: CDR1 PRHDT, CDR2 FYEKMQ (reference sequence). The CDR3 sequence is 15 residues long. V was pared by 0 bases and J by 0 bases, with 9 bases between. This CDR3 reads CASSLGPGSSYEQYF. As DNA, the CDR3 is TGTGCCAGCAGCTTAGGCCCGGGGAGCTCCTACGAGCAGTACTTC.

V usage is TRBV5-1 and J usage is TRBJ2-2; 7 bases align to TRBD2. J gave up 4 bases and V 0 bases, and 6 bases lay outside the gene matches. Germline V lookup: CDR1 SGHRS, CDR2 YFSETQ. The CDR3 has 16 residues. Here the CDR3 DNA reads TGCGCCAGCAGCTTGGAAGCGGGGAGCTTCACCGGGGAGCTGTTTTTT. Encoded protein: CASSLEAGSFTGELFF. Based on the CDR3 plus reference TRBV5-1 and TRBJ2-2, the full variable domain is KAGVTQTPRYLIKTRGQQVTLSCSPISGHRSVSWYQQTPGQGLQFLFEYFSETQRNKGNFPGRFSGRQFSNSRSEMNVSTLELGDSALYLCASSLEAGSFTGELFFGEGSRLTVL.

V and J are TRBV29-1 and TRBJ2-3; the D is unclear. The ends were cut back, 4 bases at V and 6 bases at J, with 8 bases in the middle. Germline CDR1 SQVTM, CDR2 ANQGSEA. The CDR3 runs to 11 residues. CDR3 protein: CSVAPRDTQYF. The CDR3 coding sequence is TGCAGCGTTGCGCCTAGGGATACGCAGTATTTT.

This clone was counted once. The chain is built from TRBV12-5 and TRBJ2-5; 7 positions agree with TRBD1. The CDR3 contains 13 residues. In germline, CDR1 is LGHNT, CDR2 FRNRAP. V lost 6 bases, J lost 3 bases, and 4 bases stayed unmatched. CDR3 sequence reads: CASGNRGEETQYF. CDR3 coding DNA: TGTGCTAGTGGAAACAGGGGCGAAGAGACCCAGTACTTC. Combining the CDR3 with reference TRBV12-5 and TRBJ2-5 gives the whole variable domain DARVTQTPRHKVTEMGQEVTMRCQPILGHNTVFWYRQTMMQGLELLAYFRNRAPLDDSGMPKDRFSAEMPDATLATLKIQPSEPRDSAVYFCASGNRGEETQYFGPGTRLLVL.

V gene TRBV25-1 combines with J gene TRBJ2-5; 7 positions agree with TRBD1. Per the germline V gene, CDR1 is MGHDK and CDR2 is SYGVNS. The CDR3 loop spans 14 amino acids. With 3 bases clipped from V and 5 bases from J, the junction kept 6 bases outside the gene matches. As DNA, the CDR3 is TGTGCCAGCAGTGACGCAGGGGGTGCCGAGACCCAGTACTTC. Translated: CASSDAGGAETQYF.